This T cell receptor (beta chain) emerged from a study of T cell responses to AZD1222 COVID-19 vaccine (dated by TCRdb to the early 2020s). About the investigation overall: A total of just over 230 trial participants underwent TCR sequencing, of whom about 210 had received two doses of AZD1222 and 26 had received two doses of the MenACWY control vaccine. Trial participants were enrolled by age into 18-55, 56-69 and 70-plus year subgroups, with around 150, 28 and 57 TCR-sequenced participants respectively.

The CDR3 regions of human TCRbeta chains were subjected to immunosequencing. On the study's bioinformatics: TCRs in the repertoires were compared against a reference library of SARS-CoV-2-specific TCRs that had been generated with the MIRA antigen-specificity platform. Breadth was defined as the fraction of unique TCRs that were SARS-CoV-2-associated. Depth was defined as the fraction of total T cells that were SARS-CoV-2-associated. Using the MIRA data, every spike-specific TCR was mapped to the spike region that the TCR reacted to and assigned to either a CD4 or a CD8 class. Log10-transformed breadth and depth values were compared by one-way ANOVA with Sidak's multiple comparisons tests. Held by TCRdb, this immuneACCESS table contains in-frame sequences only and omits some clones. Under half of the omission traces to an unresolved V gene where checked; the cause of the rest is unknown. V, J and clone size reflect that table, while D and trimming were determined from the DNA. Across this sample there are about 75,000 clones, with 70% to 90% seen only once. The ten largest clones add up to over 8% of the sample.

The time point label, read with the paper, signifies: about 28 days (+/-7) after the second vaccine dose. The treatment or condition label on this specimen signifies: meningococcal conjugate vaccine given as trial control. Vaccinee samples came from UK trials COV001 and COV002, including a single-blind randomized controlled phase 2/3 trial of AZD1222 (ChAdOx1 nCoV-19) in healthy adults. Trial participant PBMC samples were collected at day 0 and day 28 after the second dose for TCRbeta chain sequencing. Overall study results and their limits: After two AZD1222 doses, spike-specific TCR breadth and depth were significantly higher than at day 0 and than in MenACWY recipients. No day 14 peak-response samples were available, so repertoires were characterized only after the peak T cell response. The vaccine-associated CD4 TCRs covered the entire spike protein, and the dominant responses fell in regions 160-218 and 743-854. Nearly half of unique spike-specific TCRs reportedly recognized epitopes outside regions mutated in the B.1.351 and B.1.1.7 variants. Conclusions about previously exposed vaccinees are limited because only five to seven AZD1222 recipients were SARS-CoV-2 seropositive at baseline. The 56-69-year group was small, and its depth increase did not reach significance, likely because of low power. Most participants were white British and females outnumbered males, and the authors suggested that clonal diversity may have been underestimated.

In the germline V gene, CDR1 corresponds to SGHRS and CDR2 to YFSETQ. From cysteine to phenylalanine, the CDR3 is 14 amino acids long. The read is trimmed to its CDR3 DNA, 42 bases read in frame from base 1. Trimming at the junction amounts to 4 bases on V and 8 bases on J, and the germline ends lie 16 bases apart. A word on this clone: Its antigen is still unknown. The sample holds no much larger clone one base away, and base qualities are not on file.

The receptor comes from an adult who received the MenACWY meningococcal vaccine as a control. Material: peripheral blood, obtained 28 days after the second dose of the MenACWY control vaccine. The rearrangement joined TRBV5-1 to TRBJ2-1; the D call is possibly TRBD1 or TRBD2, each sharing 5 bases. The DNA reads TGCGCCAGCAGCCCGGTTAGCGTCAGGGATGAGCAGTTCTTC. Its protein product is CASSPVSVRDEQFF.